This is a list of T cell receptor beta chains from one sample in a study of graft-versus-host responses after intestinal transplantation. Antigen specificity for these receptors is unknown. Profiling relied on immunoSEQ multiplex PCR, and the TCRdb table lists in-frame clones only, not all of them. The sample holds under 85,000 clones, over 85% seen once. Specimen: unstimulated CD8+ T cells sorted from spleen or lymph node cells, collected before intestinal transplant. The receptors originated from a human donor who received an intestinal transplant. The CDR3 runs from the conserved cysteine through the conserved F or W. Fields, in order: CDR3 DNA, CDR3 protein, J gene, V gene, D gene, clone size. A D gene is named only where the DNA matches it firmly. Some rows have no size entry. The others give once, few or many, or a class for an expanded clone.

DNA: TGTGCTAGTGGTTTCCAGGGGGCCTACGAGCAGTACTTC
CDR3: CASGFQGAYEQYF
J: TRBJ2-7
V: TRBV12-5
D: TRBD1
size: .

DNA: TGTGCCAGCAGCCAACACAACCTAAGACTAGCGGGAGGGCCCACAGATACGCAGTATTTT
CDR3: CASSQHNLRLAGGPTDTQYF
J: TRBJ2-3
V: TRBV14
D: TRBD2
size: .

DNA: TGTGCCAGCAGTGTGGACAGGAGCCCCACCTACGAGCAGTACTTC
CDR3: CASSVDRSPTYEQYF
J: TRBJ2-7
V: TRBV6-5
D: TRBD1
size: once

DNA: TGCAGCGTCGGGGCTGGCTACACCTTC
CDR3: CSVGAGYTF
J: TRBJ1-2
V: TRBV29-1
D: .
size: once

DNA: TGTGCCAGCAGCGAAGGGGGCTCGGGGACTAGGATCACAGATACGCAGTATTTT
CDR3: CASSEGGSGTRITDTQYF
J: TRBJ2-3
V: TRBV4-2
D: .
size: .

DNA: TGCGCCAGCAGCTTGGGGACTAGCGGGATGGCCGGATCAGGGCTCTACAATGAGCAGTTCTTC
CDR3: CASSLGTSGMAGSGLYNEQFF
J: TRBJ2-1
V: TRBV5-1
D: TRBD2
size: .

DNA: TGCGCCAGCAGCTCAGAAGGACTAGCGGGAGGGTACGAGCAGTACTTC
CDR3: CASSSEGLAGGYEQYF
J: TRBJ2-7
V: TRBV5-1
D: TRBD2
size: .

DNA: TGTGCCAGCAGACCCAGGACAGGGTCCTACGAGCAGTACTTC
CDR3: CASRPRTGSYEQYF
J: TRBJ2-7
V: TRBV6-5
D: TRBD1
size: .

DNA: TGTGCCGGTAGCGGGACCCAAGAGACCCAGTACTTC
CDR3: CAGSGTQETQYF
J: TRBJ2-5
V: TRBV2
D: TRBD2
size: .

DNA: TGCGCCAGCAGCCAGGGAGGACAGGGGAACACTGAAGCTTTCTTT
CDR3: CASSQGGQGNTEAFF
J: TRBJ1-1
V: TRBV4-1
D: TRBD1
size: .

DNA: TGCGCCAGCAGCCACCTCGGGAAGGGTTACAATGAGCAGTTCTTC
CDR3: CASSHLGKGYNEQFF
J: TRBJ2-1
V: TRBV4-1
D: .
size: once

DNA: TGTGCCAGCAGTTCTGGACTCTTAACAGATACGCAGTATTTT
CDR3: CASSSGLLTDTQYF
J: TRBJ2-3
V: TRBV28
D: .
size: .

DNA: TGTGCCAGCAGGGATCGACAGCTACAAGAGACCCAGTACTTC
CDR3: CASRDRQLQETQYF
J: TRBJ2-5
V: TRBV27
D: .
size: .

DNA: TGTGCCAGCAGCGCAGCCGGAGGTTTGGGTTTCAATGAGCAGTTCTTC
CDR3: CASSAAGGLGFNEQFF
J: TRBJ2-1
V: TRBV11-1
D: .
size: .

DNA: TGTGCCAGCAGCCGGGGGGACAGGGAGTACAATGAGCAGTTCTTC
CDR3: CASSRGDREYNEQFF
J: TRBJ2-1
V: TRBV7-9
D: TRBD1
size: .

DNA: TGTGCCAGCTCACCACCTGCCCAGGTGGGGCCTGAAGCTTTCTTT
CDR3: CASSPPAQVGPEAFF
J: TRBJ1-1
V: TRBV18
D: .
size: .